The 15 T cell receptor beta chains below all came from one sample that was sequenced in a study of cytomegalovirus exposure and HLA in healthy donors. PCR employed 60 Vbeta and 13 Jbeta primers. TCRdb's table, derived via immunoSEQ multiplex PCR, lists solely in-frame clones and lacks some. The sample consists of about 62,000 clones, around 80% of them appearing once. The sample comprised PBMCs. These receptors originate from a young woman in good health and CMV-seronegative.

The DNA for the CDR3 is TGCAGTGCTGGACTGGAGGCTGAAGCTTTCTTT. This sequence encodes CSAGLEAEAFF. The rearrangement uses TRBV20-1 and TRBJ1-1; no clear D. V lost 5 bases, J lost 6 bases, and 10 bases lay in between. The CDR3 has 11 residues. Germline V gene sequence: CDR1 DFQATT, CDR2 SNEGSKA (reference sequence).

The J gene is TRBJ1-6, the V gene TRBV28, with TRBD1 matching over 9 bases. The CDR3 runs 15 residues. Germline lookup yields CDR1 MDHEN and CDR2 SYDVKM. Trimming cost V 5 bases and J 7 bases; bases outside gene matches: 6. This CDR3 is CASSVRDRENSPLHF. The DNA for the CDR3 is TGTGCCAGCAGTGTCCGGGACAGGGAGAATTCACCCCTCCACTTT.

CDR3 protein: CASAGQHYNEQFF. In DNA, the CDR3 is TGTGCCTCTGCGGGACAGCACTACAATGAGCAGTTCTTC. V gene TRBV19 combines with J gene TRBJ2-1, with D possibly TRBD1 on 7 matching bases. Germline V gene lookup returns CDR1 LNHDA and CDR2 SQIVND (reference sequence). The CDR3 is 13 residues long. V was clipped by 11 bases and J by 3 bases, with 14 bases between them.

The chain carries TRBV10-3 and TRBJ1-6; D is undetermined. V dropped 6 bases and J dropped 10 bases, with 19 bases sitting between them. Germline CDR1 is ENHRY and CDR2 is SYGVKD. The length of the CDR3 is 15 residues. CDR3 sequence reads: CAIRGDFGVGSPLHF. The CDR3 nucleotides are TGTGCCATCAGAGGAGATTTCGGGGTGGGGTCACCCCTCCACTTT.

Only one count was recorded for this clone. The chain uses TRBV9 and TRBJ2-2; 8 bases map to TRBD2. With 4 bases clipped from V and 1 base from J, the junction kept 3 bases outside the gene matches. The CDR3 has 15 amino acids. Per the germline V gene, CDR1 is SGDLS and CDR2 is YYNGEE. CDR3 nucleotide sequence: TGTGCCAGCAGCTCCGGGGGGGGGAACACCGGGGAGCTGTTTTTT. Translating gives CASSSGGGNTGELFF.

The V call is TRBV5-4, the J call TRBJ1-2; no definite D call. The V gene's germline CDR1 is SGHNT and CDR2 YYREEE (reference sequence). This CDR3 is built from 15 residues. The V end lost 4 bases, the J end lost 7 bases, and 20 bases lay between the germline ends. CDR3 DNA: TGTGCCAGCAGCCCAAGCACCCCCCAGGCCTCTGGCTACACCTTC. Its translation: CASSPSTPQASGYTF.

The chain joins TRBV20-1 to TRBJ2-1; D ambiguous. The CDR3 consists of 10 residues. Germline V gene sequence: CDR1 DFQATT, CDR2 SNEGSKA (reference sequence). Trimming pared 3 bases from V and 9 bases from J, leaving 6 bases between. CDR3 in DNA: TGCAGTGCTAGTATCAGTGAGCAGTTCTTC. Its protein product is CSASISEQFF.

The V gene is TRBV2, the J gene TRBJ2-2, with D tentatively TRBD1 (5 bases). CDR1 SNHLY and CDR2 FYNNEI come from the germline V gene. The CDR3 runs 15 residues. V lost 3 bases, J lost 8 bases, and 16 bases lay in between. The CDR3 region has the DNA TGTGCCAGCAGTGAGTGGGGCAGGGAAGAAGGGGAGCTGTTTTTT. Its translation is CASSEWGREEGELFF.

This chain connects TRBV7-9 to TRBJ1-4; D may be TRBD1 (5 bases). The CDR3 loop spans 15 amino acids. Trimming cost V 8 bases and J 4 bases, with 17 bases left between them. Germline CDR1 reads SEHNR; CDR2 reads FQNEAQ (reference sequence). CDR3 sequence reads: CASRYGADGNEKLFF. The CDR3 region has the DNA TGTGCCAGCCGCTATGGGGCGGACGGTAATGAAAAACTGTTTTTT.

V gene TRBV6-5 combines with J gene TRBJ2-7, with D tentatively TRBD1 (5 bases). Trimming shortened V by 2 bases and J by 2 bases, and 16 bases separated the two germline ends. This CDR3 has 16 amino acids. Germline CDR1 and CDR2: MNHEY and SVGAGI. The CDR3 loop reads CASSYGAYSDPYEQYF. The CDR3 nucleotides read TGTGCCAGCAGTTACGGGGCGTATTCTGATCCCTACGAGCAGTACTTC.

This clone showed up just once. The chain joins TRBV4-1 to TRBJ2-3, with 9 bases matching TRBD1. V lost 4 bases and J lost 6; bases outside the gene matches: 11. The germline CDR1 and CDR2 sequences are MGHRA and YSYEKL. The length of the CDR3 is 16 residues. CDR3 DNA: TGCGCCAGCAGCCGGACAGGGGTAACCTCGCGCGATACGCAGTATTTT. Encoded protein: CASSRTGVTSRDTQYF.

J is TRBJ1-4 and V is TRBV7-9, with unresolved D. The CDR3 spans 13 residues. Trimming pared 3 bases from V and 8 bases from J, leaving 10 bases between. Germline loops: CDR1 SEHNR, CDR2 FQNEAQ (reference sequence). The DNA for the CDR3 is TGTGCCAGCAGCTTCGGTGAGAGGGAAAAACTGTTTTTT. Protein: CASSFGEREKLFF. Drawing the rest from reference TRBV7-9 and TRBJ1-4, the complete variable domain is DTGVSQNPRHKITKRGQNVTFRCDPISEHNRLYWYRQTLGQGPEFLTYFQNEAQLEKSRLLSDRFSAERPKGSFSTLEIQRTEQGDSAMYLCASSFGEREKLFFGSGTQLSVL.

The chain is built from TRBV7-2 and TRBJ1-5; 7 bases are a match to TRBD1. The CDR3 is 14 amino acids. The germline CDR1 and CDR2 sequences are SGHTA and FQGNSA. V dropped 3 bases and J dropped 6; count of bases not matched to a gene: 5. Written as DNA, the CDR3 is TGTGCCAGCAGCTTCCGGACAGGCCGTCAGCCCCAGCATTTT. Protein product: CASSFRTGRQPQHF.

The V gene is TRBV7-9, the J gene TRBJ1-3; D remains ambiguous. This CDR3 comprises 15 residues. Trimming removed 0 bases at V and 0 bases at J, with 6 bases between. From germline, CDR1 is SEHNR and CDR2 FQNEAQ (reference sequence). In DNA form, the CDR3 reads TGTGCCAGCAGCTTAGCGCTGAGCTCTGGAAACACCATATATTTT. It codes for CASSLALSSGNTIYF.

V and J are TRBV19 and TRBJ1-1; the D is unclear. The CDR3 has 14 amino acids. V was cut by 6 bases and J by 1 base, with 12 bases left in between. The V gene's germline CDR1 is LNHDA and CDR2 SQIVND (reference sequence). In DNA form, the CDR3 reads TGTGCCAGTAGGAAGGATCGAGGGAACACTGAAGCTTTCTTT. It is translated as CASRKDRGNTEAFF.